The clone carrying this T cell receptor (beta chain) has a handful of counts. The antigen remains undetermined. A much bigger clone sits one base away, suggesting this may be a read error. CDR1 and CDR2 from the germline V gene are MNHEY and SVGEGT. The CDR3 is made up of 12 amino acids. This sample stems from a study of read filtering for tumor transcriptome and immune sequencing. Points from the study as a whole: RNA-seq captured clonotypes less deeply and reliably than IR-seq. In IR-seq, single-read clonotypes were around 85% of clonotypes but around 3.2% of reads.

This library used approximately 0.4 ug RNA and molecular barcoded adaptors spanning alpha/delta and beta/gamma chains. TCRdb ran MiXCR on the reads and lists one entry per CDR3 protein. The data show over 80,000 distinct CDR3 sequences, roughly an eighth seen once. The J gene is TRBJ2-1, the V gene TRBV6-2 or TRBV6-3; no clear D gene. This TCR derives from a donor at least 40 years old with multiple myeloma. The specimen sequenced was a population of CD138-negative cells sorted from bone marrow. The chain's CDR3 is CASSYYLDEQLF. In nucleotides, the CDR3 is TGTGCCAGCAGTTACTACCTCGATGAGCAGCTCTTC.